The 14 T cell receptor beta chains given below trace back to one sample, sequenced in a study of blood T cells in healthy people across ages. Primed by a sample-barcoded 5' primer and a J-beta primer mix, a second PCR proceeded for 7 to 11 cycles. TCRdb ran MiXCR on the 5' RACE reads and lists one entry per CDR3 protein. The data contain hundreds of thousands of distinct CDR3 sequences, about 36% of them singletons. Sequencing was done on a sample of blood. Receptors originate from a man aged 18-30 years in good health.

This clonotype was seen a few times. The chain employs TRBV6-2 or TRBV6-3 and TRBJ2-7; D remains unclear. CDR3 size: 13 residues. V was pared by 1 base and J by 2 bases, with 6 bases between. Per the germline V gene, CDR1 is MNHEY and CDR2 is SVGEGT. CDR3 protein: CASSYYSPYEQYF. In DNA form, the CDR3 reads TGTGCCAGCAGTTACTACAGCCCCTACGAGCAGTACTTC.

Only one count was recorded for this clonotype. The chain employs TRBV2 and TRBJ2-4, with unresolved D. Trimming left V 5 bases short and J 6 bases short, with 17 bases between. Germline V gene sequence: CDR1 SNHLY, CDR2 FYNNEI. The CDR3 sequence is 15 residues long. The CDR3 loop is CASSLTRTEINIQYF. Written as DNA, the CDR3 is TGTGCCAGCAGTCTCACCCGGACCGAAATAAACATTCAGTACTTC.

The sample holds many counts of this clonotype. The J gene is TRBJ1-2, the V gene TRBV6-2 or TRBV6-3, with D unclear. The CDR3 extends over 13 amino acids. From germline, CDR1 is MNHEY and CDR2 SVGEGT. The V and J ends lost 6 bases and 2 bases respectively, with 10 bases between them. The CDR3 nucleotides are TGTGCCAGCAGCCCCTCGGGCAACTATGGCTACACCTTC. Its protein is CASSPSGNYGYTF.

This clonotype was observed a handful of times. This sequence joins TRBV18 and TRBJ2-5, with 8 bases matching TRBD1. The germline V gene has CDR1 KGHSH and CDR2 LQKENI. The J segment lost 4 bases and the V segment lost 1 base, leaving 5 bases of the junction unmatched. The CDR3 extends over 15 amino acids. The CDR3 DNA reads TGTGCCAGCTCACCACGTCAGGGGGCAGGAGAGACCCAGTACTTC. Its protein product is CASSPRQGAGETQYF.

The chain uses TRBV10-3 and TRBJ1-1; no reliable D call. Trimming removed 4 bases at V and 1 base at J, with 7 bases between. This CDR3 has 13 amino acids. Germline CDR1 and CDR2: ENHRY and SYGVKD. This chain's CDR3 is CAISGASNTEAFF. The DNA of the CDR3 is TGTGCCATCAGTGGGGCCTCGAACACTGAAGCTTTCTTT.

This clonotype was found a few times. V usage is TRBV6-6 and J usage is TRBJ2-1; no firm D call. CDR3 length: 13 amino acids. Trimming cost V 2 bases and J 7 bases, with 9 bases left between them. CDR1 and CDR2 (germline): MNHNY, SVGAGI (reference sequence). In nucleotides, the CDR3 is TGTGCCAGCAGTTACGCCAATTCTAATGAGCAGTTCTTC. Translated, it gives CASSYANSNEQFF.

The rearrangement uses TRBV27 and TRBJ1-5, with a weak D call TRBD1 (6 bases). The germline V gene encodes CDR1 MNHEY and CDR2 SMNVEV (reference sequence). V was pared by 6 bases and J by 3 bases, with 24 bases between. The CDR3 has 18 residues. The CDR3 sequence is CASSPRAGRGNNNQPQHF. Here the CDR3 DNA reads TGTGCCAGCAGCCCTCGGGCGGGCAGGGGAAATAACAATCAGCCCCAGCATTTT.

This clonotype appeared a few times. The chain joins TRBV21-1 to TRBJ2-3; the listed D gene, TRBD1, was not tested against the DNA. TRBV21-1 is classified as a pseudogene. The CDR3 has 18 residues. The CDR3 region is CASSSSPHGVPSTDTQYF. Written as DNA, the CDR3 is TGTGCCAGCAGCTCCTCGCCCCATGGGGTACCCTCCACAGATACGCAGTATTTT.

There are a few counts of this clonotype. A much larger clonotype is one base distant, so this may be a read error. V gene TRBV7-9 combines with J gene TRBJ1-2, with D maybe TRBD1 (5 bases). CDR1 is SEHNR, CDR2 FQNEAQ, per germline (reference sequence). This CDR3 is built from 13 residues. The CDR3 spells CASSLGGDYGCTF. The CDR3, as DNA: TGTGCCAGCAGCTTAGGAGGGGACTATGGCTGCACCTTC.

The gene calls are TRBV12-3 or TRBV12-4 and TRBJ1-3; D perhaps matches TRBD1 (6 bases). The CDR3 totals 16 residues. Trimming took 6 bases from V and 0 from J, leaving 15 bases between them. The CDR3 protein is CASRLPGQNSGNTIYF. CDR3 DNA sequence: TGTGCCAGCAGACTCCCCGGACAGAACTCTGGAAACACCATATATTTT.

This clonotype came up a few times. The chain has TRBV11-2 and TRBJ1-6; no definite D call. The CDR3 has 14 residues. The V end was cut by 0 bases, the J end by 8 bases, with 8 bases between. CDR1 SGHAT and CDR2 FQNNGV come from the germline V gene. This CDR3 reads CASSLDHAHSPLHF. Written as DNA, the CDR3 is TGTGCCAGCAGCTTAGATCACGCCCATTCACCCCTCCACTTT.

The gene calls are TRBV20-1 and TRBJ2-1, with D possibly TRBD1 on 6 matching bases. The V and J ends lost 6 bases and 9 bases respectively, with 12 bases between them. The CDR3 is 11 amino acids. Germline CDR1 reads DFQATT; CDR2 reads SNEGSKA (reference sequence). Written as DNA, the CDR3 is TGCAGTGCCAGGGGCGGCCCTGAGCAGTTCTTC. Encoded protein: CSARGGPEQFF.

The chain employs TRBV10-3 and TRBJ1-2; D is possibly TRBD1 (5 bases). Germline V gives CDR1 ENHRY, CDR2 SYGVKD. V dropped 2 bases and J dropped 2 bases, with 12 bases sitting between them. This CDR3 region has 15 residues. CDR3 in DNA: TGTGCCATCAGTGAGACTCCGGGACGGAACTATGGCTACACCTTC. The encoded protein is CAISETPGRNYGYTF.

This clonotype was seen a few times. V and J are TRBV6-5 and TRBJ2-5; D possibly corresponds to TRBD1 (5 bases). The CDR3 is 15 amino acids. From germline, CDR1 is MNHEY and CDR2 SVGAGI. Trimming stripped 1 base from V and 2 bases from J, with 11 bases between. The CDR3 DNA sequence: TGTGCCAGCAGTTACTTCCAGGGCTCACAAGAGACCCAGTACTTC. It is translated as CASSYFQGSQETQYF.